The rows below give T cell receptor beta chains drawn from one sample of a study of CD8+ T cells in alopecia areata. The assay was immunoSEQ multiplex PCR, and TCRdb's table has in-frame clones only and misses some. This sample has about 180,000 clones, with around 51% found just once. The specimen comprised CD8+ T cells sorted from blood, sampled between weeks 51 and 54, from a patient treated with tofacitinib. The source is a human donor with alopecia areata. CDR3s include the opening cysteine and the closing phenylalanine or tryptophan. The D gene is left open where the match is weak. Size tells how often a clone was seen (once, few, many) or the class of an expanded clone, and some rows leave it out.

TRBV6-1	NA	NA	TRBJ1-5	TGTGCCAGCAGTGAAGTAGGGCGGATGAATCAGCCCCAGCATTTT	CASSEVGRMNQPQHF
TRBV29-1	NA	NA	TRBJ1-5	TGCAGCGTTGAAGTCGCCGACAATCAGCCCCAGCATTTT	CSVEVADNQPQHF
TRBV5-6	NA	NA	TRBJ2-5	TGTGCCAGCAGCCCGGTCAACCAAGAGACCCAGTACTTC	CASSPVNQETQYF
TRBV7-9	NA	few	TRBJ2-5	TGTGCCAGCAGCCCAAAGGCCAGGATCGGACAGACCCAGTACTTC	CASSPKARIGQTQYF
TRBV27	TRBD1	NA	TRBJ2-7	TGTGCCAGCAGTGCCGACAGGGATCGATACGAGCAGTACTTC	CASSADRDRYEQYF
TRBV9	NA	few	TRBJ2-2	TGTGCCAGCAGCGCGAGGGTGAACACCGGGGAGCTGTTTTTT	CASSARVNTGELFF
TRBV11-2	NA	NA	TRBJ2-1	TGTGCCAGCAGTCCGAGGGGGTGGGAGCAGTTCTTC	CASSPRGWEQFF
TRBV5-6	NA	NA	TRBJ2-3	TGTGCCAGCAGCTCCAGCACAGATACGCAGTATTTT	CASSSSTDTQYF
TRBV30	NA	NA	TRBJ1-1	TGTGCTGTCCGGGGGAGAGAAGCTTTCTTT	CAVRGREAFF
TRBV29-1	TRBD1	NA	TRBJ2-7	TGCAGCGTTGTGGGGTCTTCCGGGACAGGGGACTACGAGCAGTACTTC	CSVVGSSGTGDYEQYF
TRBV2	NA	NA	TRBJ1-5	TGTGCCAGCAGTGAAGAGGACGTTTATAGCAATCAGCCCCAGCATTTT	CASSEEDVYSNQPQHF
TRBV4-2	NA	NA	TRBJ1-2	TGTGCCAGCAGCCAGTCAGAAGACTATGGCTACACCTTC	CASSQSEDYGYTF
TRBV10-3	TRBD2	once	TRBJ2-1	TGTGCCAACGGGGGGGCGCGGGGAACCTACAATGAGCAGTTCTTC	CANGGARGTYNEQFF
TRBV15	TRBD2	many	TRBJ2-5	TGTGCCACCAGCAGAGAAACTAGCGGGGCGGAGACCCAGTACTTC	CATSRETSGAETQYF
TRBV10-3	TRBD1	NA	TRBJ2-7	TGTGCCATCGCAGGACAGGGTAACGAGCAGTACTTC	CAIAGQGNEQYF
TRBV27	NA	NA	TRBJ2-3	TGTGCCAGCAGTCCCTCTTGGGGCGACTTCACAGATACGCAGTATTTT	CASSPSWGDFTDTQYF
TRBV13	NA	NA	TRBJ2-1	TGTGCCAGCACCCCGGGCAGGGACTACAATGAGCAGTTCTTC	CASTPGRDYNEQFF
TRBV4-1	NA	NA	TRBJ1-5	TGCGCCAGCAGCCAAGAGACGCCTCAGCCCCAGCATTTT	CASSQETPQPQHF
TRBV4-2	NA	once	TRBJ1-3	TGTGCCAGCAGCCCGTTCGGGGCTGGAAACACCATATATTTT	CASSPFGAGNTIYF
TRBV4-1	NA	NA	TRBJ2-1	TGCGCCAGCAGCCAAGACGTCCGGGAGAATGAGCAGTTCTTC	CASSQDVRENEQFF
TRBV29-1	NA	NA	TRBJ2-1	TGCAGCGTTGATATGGGGAATGAGCAGTTCTTC	CSVDMGNEQFF
TRBV18	NA	NA	TRBJ2-3	TGTGCCAGCTCACCCTCCGATACGCAGTATTTT	CASSPSDTQYF
TRBV11-2	NA	few	TRBJ1-2	TGTGCCAGCAGCTTACAAGGAAGGGGCTACACCTTC	CASSLQGRGYTF
TRBV6-5	NA	NA	TRBJ2-5	TGTGCCAGCAGTTACTCGGCAGAGCAAGAGACCCAGTACTTC	CASSYSAEQETQYF
TRBV7-9	TRBD1	NA	TRBJ2-7	TGTGCCAGCAGCCAACCGACAGGGACCCACTACGAGCAGTACTTC	CASSQPTGTHYEQYF
TRBV27	NA	NA	TRBJ1-1	TGTGCCAGTTCCGGGTTGATGAACACTGAAGCTTTCTTT	CASSGLMNTEAFF
TRBV29-1	TRBD1	few	TRBJ2-5	TGCAGCGCCTCCGGGACAGGGGGCGGAGAGACCCAGTACTTC	CSASGTGGGETQYF
TRBV2	NA	once	TRBJ1-2	TGTGCCAGCAAGAAGTCCCCGGACGTTAACTATGGCTACACCTTC	CASKKSPDVNYGYTF
TRBV9	NA	once	TRBJ1-4	TGTGCCAGCAGCCGGGGGGCGGATGAAAAACTGTTTTTT	CASSRGADEKLFF
TRBV12-5	NA	many	TRBJ1-5	TGTGCTAGTGGTTTGGTACTCGGAGGCGTCGGCAATCAGCCCCAGCATTTT	CASGLVLGGVGNQPQHF
TRBV6-6	NA	NA	TRBJ1-2	TGTGCCAGCAGTTACTCTTTGGATTTTAACTATGGCTACACCTTC	CASSYSLDFNYGYTF
TRBV30	NA	NA	TRBJ2-2	TGTGCCTGGAGTGTTGGTAACACCGGGGAGCTGTTTTTT	CAWSVGNTGELFF
TRBV15	NA	NA	TRBJ1-5	TGTGCCACCAGTCCGGGGGGCTCTAATCAGCCCCAGCATTTT	CATSPGGSNQPQHF
TRBV15	NA	NA	TRBJ1-1	TGTGCCACCAGCCTCTCTCGGGCTTCACTCGCTTTCTTT	CATSLSRASLAFF
TRBV29-1	NA	few	TRBJ1-2	TGCAGCGTTGCAGGGAGCTATGGCTACACCTTC	CSVAGSYGYTF